This TCR beta chain was found in a study of blood T cell repertoires in COVID-19. For the study at large: T cells, B-cell-depleted T cells, or PBMCs provided the cDNA or gDNA that served as material.

Original processing methods: Amplified reference gene primers provided the basis for estimating nucleated cell counts. Some clones are missing from TCRdb's copy, which holds only in-frame ones; the method was immunoSEQ multiplex PCR. V, J and clone size derive from that table, while D and trimming were established from the DNA sequence. In the table there are about 140,000 clones, about 81% of which are singletons. This clone was seen once. The CDR3 has 14 amino acids. The germline gives CDR1 KGHSY, CDR2 FQNENV. V gave up 6 bases and J gave up 4 bases; unmatched junction bases: 6. This clonotype was obtained from a woman older than 75 with acute or convalescent COVID-19. This chain joins TRBV16 and TRBJ1-1, with 9 bases aligning to TRBD1. Source material: peripheral blood. The CDR3 DNA sequence: TGTGCCAGCAGTCGGGACAGGGTAGGCACTGAAGCTTTCTTT. Translated: CASSRDRVGTEAFF.